The 12 T cell receptor beta chains listed next were all sequenced from one sample in a study of blood T cell repertoires in COVID-19 (dated by TCRdb to about 2020). Receptor libraries were prepared by the immunoSEQ multiplex PCR assay. TCRdb obtained this table from immuneACCESS and retained in-frame rearrangements with V and J assigned. These tables miss some clones; where compared with another copy, unresolved V genes account for less than half of the shortfall, and the remainder is unexplained. Counted in this sample were 9,900 or so clones; around 90% of them appeared once. The ten largest clonotypes hold over 9.5% of the sample. Sequenced sample: peripheral blood. The receptors were sampled from a human donor in a cohort sampled during active COVID-19.

The chain recombines TRBV21-1 with TRBJ2-5; the DNA was not used to check the table's D call, TRBD2. TRBV21-1 is marked as a pseudogene. This CDR3 has 11 amino acids. This chain's CDR3 is CASSRAGTQYF. As DNA, the CDR3 is TGTGCCAGCAGCAGGGCGGGGACCCAGTACTTC.

This chain joins TRBV27 and TRBJ1-1; 7 nucleotides align to TRBD1. The length of the CDR3 is 15 residues. The J segment lost 7 bases and the V segment lost 2 bases, leaving 10 bases of the junction unmatched. The V gene's germline CDR1 is MNHEY and CDR2 SMNVEV (reference sequence). The CDR3 DNA sequence: TGTGCCAGCAGTTTACGTTCCCCAGGGGGGAATGAAGCTTTCTTT. The encoded protein is CASSLRSPGGNEAFF.

The V gene is TRBV7-3, the J gene TRBJ2-1; 10 bases align to TRBD2. Germline CDR1 reads SGHTA; CDR2 reads FQGTGA. The CDR3 is 13 amino acids. J lost 10 bases, V lost 2 bases, and 2 bases had no gene match. CDR3 sequence reads: CASSLELAGEQFF. In DNA, the CDR3 is TGTGCCAGCAGCTTAGAACTAGCGGGGGAGCAGTTCTTC.

The chain couples TRBV19 to TRBJ1-2, with D hard to call. Germline-derived CDR1 and CDR2 are LNHDA and SQIVND (reference sequence). V shed 7 bases and J shed 4 bases, with 10 bases lying between them. The CDR3 consists of 12 residues. The CDR3 here is CASNEGGYGYTF. CDR3 DNA sequence: TGTGCCAGTAACGAGGGAGGCTATGGCTACACCTTC.

This chain uses TRBV27 with TRBJ2-1, with 12 bases lining up with TRBD2. Per the germline V gene, CDR1 is MNHEY and CDR2 is SMNVEV (reference sequence). The CDR3 spans 18 residues. V shed 6 bases, J shed 0 bases, and the junction held 9 bases outside the gene matches. The CDR3 loop is CASRLTTSGGYSYNEQFF. CDR3 sequence (DNA): TGTGCCAGCAGACTAACTACTAGCGGGGGGTACTCCTACAATGAGCAGTTCTTC.

This chain uses TRBV7-2 with TRBJ1-2; tentatively, D is TRBD1 (6 bases). Trimming removed 8 bases from V and 6 bases from J, with 25 bases in between. This CDR3 has 16 residues. Germline V lookup: CDR1 SGHTA, CDR2 FQGNSA. The CDR3 nucleotides are TGTGCCAGCGCCGGGGGGCGGGGTATAGTCGGCGATGGCTACACCTTC. As protein: CASAGGRGIVGDGYTF.

This chain joins TRBV9 and TRBJ2-5; 10 bases are shared with TRBD2. CDR3 length: 17 amino acids. Germline CDR1 reads SGDLS; CDR2 reads YYNGEE. V was pared by 2 bases and J by 0 bases, with 7 bases of the junction left unmatched. CDR3 protein: CASSVGSGGLYQETQYF. The CDR3 nucleotides are TGTGCCAGCAGCGTTGGTAGCGGGGGGCTTTACCAAGAGACCCAGTACTTC. Full variable domain (outside the CDR3, taken from reference TRBV9 and TRBJ2-5): DSGVTQTPKHLITATGQRVTLRCSPRSGDLSVYWYQQSLDQGLQFLIQYYNGEERAKGNILERFSAQQFPDLHSELNLSSLELGDSALYFCASSVGSGGLYQETQYFGPGTRLLVL.

The genes are TRBV3-1 (or the pseudogene TRBV3-2) and TRBJ2-7; TRBD1 aligns across 12 bases. This CDR3 spans 15 amino acids. V lost 4 bases, J lost 9 bases, and 10 bases stayed unmatched. Germline CDR1 and CDR2: LGHDT and YNNKEL (reference sequence). Written as DNA, the CDR3 is TGTGCCAGCAGCCCCGCTGGGACAGGGGGCGGGGGGCAGTACTTC. Amino acid sequence: CASSPAGTGGGGQYF.

The genes are TRBV27 and TRBJ1-6; D might be TRBD1 (6 bases). This CDR3 has 17 amino acids. V shed 3 bases and J shed 2 bases, with 14 bases lying between them. Germline V lookup: CDR1 MNHEY, CDR2 SMNVEV (reference sequence). This CDR3 reads CASSFRQASPYNSPLHF. In nucleotides, the CDR3 is TGTGCCAGCAGTTTTCGACAGGCTAGCCCCTATAATTCACCCCTCCACTTT.

In its sample, this clone was seen a few times. The chain links TRBV7-9 to TRBJ2-7, with TRBD1 matching over 9 bases. CDR1 and CDR2 from the germline V gene are SEHNR and FQNEAQ (reference sequence). V lost 5 bases and J lost 0; bases outside the gene matches: 8. The CDR3 length is 16 residues. CDR3 sequence: CASSPRDRVSSYEQYF. CDR3 coding DNA: TGTGCCAGCAGCCCCAGGGACAGGGTGAGCTCCTACGAGCAGTACTTC.

This chain joins TRBV2 and TRBJ2-2; D might be TRBD1 (6 bases). CDR1 and CDR2 (germline): SNHLY, FYNNEI. Trimming took off 3 bases at V and 2 bases at J, with 16 bases between the two ends. The CDR3 runs to 17 residues. The DNA for the CDR3 is TGTGCCAGCAGTGATAGGGCAGGGGCAACTAACACCGGGGAGCTGTTTTTT. Amino acid sequence: CASSDRAGATNTGELFF. Full variable domain (outside the CDR3, taken from reference TRBV2 and TRBJ2-2): EPEVTQTPSHQVTQMGQEVILRCVPISNHLYFYWYRQILGQKVEFLVSFYNNEISEKSEIFDDQFSVERPDGSNFTLKIRSTKLEDSAMYFCASSDRAGATNTGELFFGEGSRLTVL.

This clone was found a few times. The V and J genes are TRBV19 and TRBJ1-5, with TRBD1 matching 7 bases. Trimming cost V 5 bases and J 7 bases; bases outside gene matches: 5. The CDR3 spans 13 residues. Germline V gives CDR1 LNHDA, CDR2 SQIVND (reference sequence). DNA of the CDR3: TGTGCCAGTAGTCCGGACAGGCGGCAGCCCCAGCATTTT. Residues: CASSPDRRQPQHF.